The 20 T cell receptor beta chains in this list originate from one sample, sequenced in a study of cytomegalovirus exposure and HLA in healthy donors. Amplification used 60 Vbeta primers and 13 Jbeta primers. The assay was immunoSEQ multiplex PCR, and TCRdb's table has in-frame clones only and misses some. The sample has some 130,000 clones; about 9.1% are singletons. Material for sequencing was PBMCs. These receptors were taken from a woman between 40 and 50 years old in good health and CMV-seropositive.

The CDR3 DNA reads as TGCGCCAGCAGCACACAGGGGATATACGAGCAGTACTTC. This encodes CASSTQGIYEQYF. The genes are TRBV5-1 and TRBJ2-7; TRBD1 matches 7 bases. CDR3 length: 13 residues. The V gene's germline CDR1 is SGHRS and CDR2 YFSETQ. Germline trimming cut 4 bases from V and 4 bases from J; bases unmatched to any gene: 5.

This rearrangement joins TRBV29-1 to TRBJ1-2; D perhaps matches TRBD1 (6 bases). CDR1 and CDR2 from the germline V gene are SQVTM and ANQGSEA. This CDR3 is built from 11 residues. As DNA, the CDR3 is TGCGGGGGCCAGGGGCACTATGGCTACACCTTC. Translated, it gives CGGQGHYGYTF.

The rearrangement joins TRBV19 to TRBJ1-2; D might be TRBD1 (5 bases). Germline V lookup: CDR1 LNHDA, CDR2 SQIVND (reference sequence). Trimming pared 9 bases from V and 8 bases from J, leaving 22 bases between. This CDR3 has 14 amino acids. The CDR3 bases are TGTGCCAGCTCCATGGGGGGGAGGGGCGAGGGCTACACCTTC. Translating gives CASSMGGRGEGYTF. Full variable domain (remainder filled in from reference TRBV19 and TRBJ1-2): DGGITQSPKYLFRKEGQNVTLSCEQNLNHDAMYWYRQDPGQGLRLIYYSQIVNDFQKGDIAEGYSVSREKKESFPLTVTSAQKNPTAFYLCASSMGGRGEGYTFGSGTRLTVV.

The chain recombines TRBV5-1 with TRBJ2-7; 8 bases agree with TRBD1. The CDR3 length is 11 residues. CDR1 and CDR2 from the germline V gene are SGHRS and YFSETQ. V trimming: 5 bases; J trimming: 5 bases; junction bases outside the gene matches: 0. The CDR3 DNA is TGCGCCAGCAGGGACAGGGACGAGCAGTACTTC. Protein sequence: CASRDRDEQYF.

A remark on this clone: Other DNA variants within this sample encode the same CDR3. The rearrangement links TRBV5-1 to TRBJ1-2; D is perhaps TRBD1 (5 bases). V lost 5 bases, J lost 4 bases, and 9 bases lay in between. This CDR3 has 12 amino acids. Germline V gene data show CDR1 as SGHRS and CDR2 as YFSETQ. This chain's CDR3 is CASSDQGYGYTF. CDR3 in DNA: TGCGCCAGCAGTGACCAGGGCTATGGCTACACCTTC.

V and J are TRBV6-1 and TRBJ2-5; TRBD2 matches 13 bases. Germline V lookup: CDR1 MNHNS, CDR2 SASEGT. The CDR3 covers 18 residues. After removal of 0 bases from V and 5 bases from J, the junction contained 9 bases not matched to a gene. The CDR3 protein is CASSEARTSGGVMETQYF. CDR3 nucleotides: TGTGCCAGCAGTGAAGCTCGGACTAGCGGGGGTGTCATGGAGACCCAGTACTTC.

This clone was seen a handful of times. The V call is TRBV5-1, the J call TRBJ2-7, with a possible D match to TRBD2 (5 bases). V was cut by 4 bases and J by 2 bases, with 16 bases left in between. This CDR3 is built from 15 residues. Germline CDR1 is SGHRS and CDR2 is YFSETQ. The CDR3 sequence is CASSPSGIPTYEQYF. The DNA of the CDR3 is TGCGCCAGCAGCCCGTCCGGGATCCCGACCTACGAGCAGTACTTC.

The chain couples TRBV5-3 to TRBJ2-5, with a weak D call TRBD2 (6 bases). TRBV5-3 counts as an open reading frame of uncertain function. The CDR3 has 14 amino acids. The V gene lost 2 bases and the J gene lost 1 base, with 9 bases spanning the gap. The CDR3 nucleotides read TGTGCCAGAAGCTTCAGGACTACCCAAGAGACCCAGTACTTC. Its translation: CARSFRTTQETQYF.

This clone has just a few counts. This rearrangement joins TRBV7-2 to TRBJ2-3; TRBD2 aligns across 7 bases. The CDR3 sequence is 17 residues long. CDR1 SGHTA and CDR2 FQGNSA come from the germline V gene. Trimming at V came to 0 bases and at J to 3 bases, leaving 9 bases not matched to a gene. The CDR3 is CASSLAQGRLATDTQYF. The CDR3 DNA reads TGTGCCAGCAGCTTAGCGCAAGGTCGACTAGCAACAGATACGCAGTATTTT.

The chain combines TRBV7-9 with TRBJ2-2; D is undetermined. The CDR3 spans 14 residues. Germline lookup yields CDR1 SEHNR and CDR2 FQNEAQ (reference sequence). V gave up 1 base and J gave up 8 bases, with 11 bases separating them. The CDR3 protein is CASSLENSFGELFF. CDR3 coding DNA: TGTGCCAGCAGCTTAGAGAATAGTTTTGGGGAGCTGTTTTTT. Filled out from reference TRBV7-9 and TRBJ2-2, the complete variable domain reads DTGVSQNPRHKITKRGQNVTFRCDPISEHNRLYWYRQTLGQGPEFLTYFQNEAQLEKSRLLSDRFSAERPKGSFSTLEIQRTEQGDSAMYLCASSLENSFGELFFGEGSRLTVL.

Worth noting for this clone: Other DNA sequences in the sample encode the same CDR3. V is TRBV6-6 and J is TRBJ2-7, with 7 bases matching TRBD2. V gave up 0 bases and J gave up 4 bases; unmatched junction bases: 6. Germline V lookup: CDR1 MNHNY, CDR2 SVGAGI (reference sequence). The CDR3 runs 15 residues. The CDR3 sequence is CASSYSGLAAYEQYF. The CDR3, as DNA: TGTGCCAGCAGTTACTCGGGGCTAGCGGCATACGAGCAGTACTTC.

This clone turned up a few times. The J gene is TRBJ1-6, the V gene TRBV7-9; 7 nucleotides match TRBD1. The V and J ends lost 1 base and 3 bases, in that order; junction bases with no gene match: 3. CDR3 length: 16 amino acids. Per germline, CDR1 SEHNR and CDR2 FQNEAQ (reference sequence). CDR3 coding DNA: TGTGCCAGCAGCTTAGGGGGACAGATCTATAATTCACCCCTCCACTTT. Translating gives CASSLGGQIYNSPLHF.

The V gene is TRBV2, the J gene TRBJ1-5, with D maybe TRBD1 (6 bases). Germline V CDR1 and CDR2: SNHLY, FYNNEI. The V gene lost 4 bases and the J gene lost 0 bases, with 10 bases spanning the gap. The length of the CDR3 is 15 residues. Written as DNA, the CDR3 is TGTGCCAGCAGTGTTTGGACAGATAGCAATCAGCCCCAGCATTTT. Protein product: CASSVWTDSNQPQHF.

This chain joins TRBV18 and TRBJ1-1, with a possible D match to TRBD1 (5 bases). V was clipped by 0 bases and J by 5 bases, with 10 bases between them. CDR3 size: 14 residues. CDR1 and CDR2 (germline): KGHSH, LQKENI. This CDR3 is CASSPPKGLTEAFF. Here the CDR3 DNA reads TGTGCCAGCTCACCACCGAAGGGGTTGACTGAAGCTTTCTTT.

The rearrangement joins TRBV10-3 to TRBJ2-5; unclear D gene. Trimming took 5 bases from V and 2 from J, leaving 6 bases between them. The germline V gene has CDR1 ENHRY and CDR2 SYGVKD. The CDR3 spans 12 residues. For the CDR3, the DNA is TGTGCCATCAGTTCGGAGCAAGAGACCCAGTACTTC. As protein: CAISSEQETQYF.

This clone was observed a few times. The J gene is TRBJ2-2, the V gene TRBV19, with a tentative D call TRBD2 (5 bases). Per germline, CDR1 LNHDA and CDR2 SQIVND (reference sequence). The V gene lost 4 bases and the J gene lost 6 bases, with 9 bases spanning the gap. The CDR3 has 13 residues. The CDR3 protein is CASSRRSAGELFF. The DNA for the CDR3 is TGTGCCAGTAGTAGGAGGTCCGCCGGGGAGCTGTTTTTT.

The rearrangement joins TRBV27 to TRBJ2-7; no definite D call. There are 14 residues in the CDR3. Germline V gene sequence: CDR1 MNHEY, CDR2 SMNVEV (reference sequence). V was shortened by 1 base and J by 0 bases, with 7 bases between the two germline ends. CDR3 in amino acids: CASSLLPSSYEQYF. For the CDR3, the DNA is TGTGCCAGCAGTTTATTGCCGAGCTCCTACGAGCAGTACTTC.

V usage is TRBV2 and J usage is TRBJ1-2, with D perhaps matching TRBD1 (5 bases). Trimming took 10 bases from V and 2 from J, leaving 20 bases between them. Per germline, CDR1 SNHLY and CDR2 FYNNEI. The CDR3 length is 15 residues. CDR3 in amino acids: CAIQTQGLRNYGYTF. In DNA form, the CDR3 reads TGTGCCATCCAGACCCAGGGCTTGCGGAACTATGGCTACACCTTC.

The chain combines TRBV7-9 with TRBJ2-1; 12 nucleotides line up with TRBD1. V lost 5 bases, J lost 8 bases, and 7 bases stayed unmatched. The V gene's germline CDR1 is SEHNR and CDR2 FQNEAQ (reference sequence). This CDR3 is 15 amino acids long. DNA for the CDR3: TGTGCCAGCAGCCCTACGGGACAGGGGGCATATGAGCAGTTCTTC. This gives the protein CASSPTGQGAYEQFF.

The rearrangement uses TRBV5-1 and TRBJ2-2, with 9 bases fitting TRBD1. The CDR3 totals 15 residues. The J segment lost 3 bases and the V segment lost 4 bases, leaving 4 bases of the junction unmatched. Germline values: CDR1 SGHRS, CDR2 YFSETQ. The CDR3 nucleotides are TGCGCCAGCAGCCTCCGGACAGGGGACACCGGGGAGCTGTTTTTT. It translates to CASSLRTGDTGELFF. The variable domain in full, with the rest retrieved from reference TRBV5-1 and TRBJ2-2, is KAGVTQTPRYLIKTRGQQVTLSCSPISGHRSVSWYQQTPGQGLQFLFEYFSETQRNKGNFPGRFSGRQFSNSRSEMNVSTLELGDSALYLCASSLRTGDTGELFFGEGSRLTVL.